This T cell receptor beta chain is from a study of shared clonotypes between healthy human individuals. Overall study: Researchers drew samples from a couple of women and three men aged 18 to 49. Whole-study results and caveats: Generation probabilities were higher for clonotypes shared across all four sorted-subset donors than for unshared ones. Researchers found naive subsets generally carried larger estimated richness than memory subsets.

CDR1 is SNHLY, CDR2 FYNNEI, per germline. V shed 9 bases, J shed 7 bases, and the junction held 8 bases outside the gene matches. The CDR3 is made up of 12 amino acids. As for this clone: What it recognizes is unknown.

Each sorted subset replicate got 200 ng genomic DNA, roughly 30,000 genomes. Sequencing used immunoSEQ multiplex PCR; TCRdb keeps in-frame clones, though not all of them. This sample has 1,500,000 or so clones, with approximately 98.5% found just once. Source material: naive CD4+ T cells sorted from blood. The subset: CD45RA+ positively selected. This receptor was taken from a man aged 25 to 40 in good health. This chain connects TRBV2 to TRBJ2-7; 8 nucleotides align to TRBD2. CDR3 in DNA: TGTGCCAGAGCTAACCGGGGGGGAGAGCAGTACTTC. Translated, it gives CARANRGGEQYF.